This T cell receptor (beta chain) stems from a study of blood T cell repertoires in COVID-19. Across the whole study: Some COVID-19 samples were acute and others convalescent; all came from the United States, Italy and Spain. PBMCs, B-cell-depleted T cells, or T cells provided the cDNA or gDNA that made up the material.

Under the authors' procedure: The authors estimated nucleated cell counts from reference gene primer amplification. Clones were read by immunoSEQ multiplex PCR, and TCRdb kept only the in-frame ones, dropping some. That table gives V, J and clone size, and the DNA gave D and trimming. The sample comprises about 88,000 clones, approximately 90% of which are singletons, and over 1.5% rests with the top ten. Germline assignment: CDR1 SGHKS and CDR2 YYEKEE (reference sequence). Unmatched junction bases numbered 10, after V lost 4 bases and J lost 7 bases. The CDR3 is 15 residues long. The material sequenced was peripheral blood. The source of this sequence is a man aged 55 to 69 with acute or convalescent COVID-19. The chain uses TRBV5-5 and TRBJ1-3, with 8 bases that match TRBD1. The CDR3 protein is CASSPVPQGENTIYF. CDR3 nucleotide sequence: TGTGCCAGCAGCCCAGTCCCACAGGGGGAGAACACCATATATTTT.